Listed below are T cell receptor beta chains from one sample, sequenced in a study of naive and memory T cell subsets. MiXCR was run by TCRdb on the UMI-ligation and nested PCR reads, yielding one entry per CDR3 protein. The table records about 150,000 distinct CDR3 sequences, about 23% of them present only once. The source material was naive CD4+ T cells from blood. Source of these receptors: a human donor in good health. Each CDR3 is given with its conserved first and last residue. The D gene is left open where the match is weak. Not every row has a clone size; where given, it reads once, few, many or a size class.

CDR3 length: 16; clone size: few; V gene: TRBV6-2/TRBV6-3; J gene: TRBJ2-3; D gene: .; CDR3 DNA: TGTGCCAGCAGCCGAAACAGGGATTTACGTACAGATACGCAGTATTTT; CDR3 protein: CASSRNRDLRTDTQYF
CDR3 length: 14; clone size: few; V gene: TRBV6-5; J gene: TRBJ1-4; D gene: .; CDR3 DNA: TGTGCCAGCAGTTTCAGGGCAACTAATGAAAAACTGTTTTTT; CDR3 protein: CASSFRATNEKLFF
CDR3 length: 14; clone size: .; V gene: TRBV2; J gene: TRBJ2-7; D gene: .; CDR3 DNA: TGTGCCAGCAATCGTGGAAGGCAGGCGTACGAGCAGTACTTC; CDR3 protein: CASNRGRQAYEQYF
CDR3 length: 16; clone size: few; V gene: TRBV9; J gene: TRBJ1-1; D gene: TRBD1; CDR3 DNA: TGTGCCAGCAGCAGGAGCGGGACAGCCATGAACACTGAAGCTTTCTTT; CDR3 protein: CASSRSGTAMNTEAFF
CDR3 length: 14; clone size: .; V gene: TRBV5-1; J gene: TRBJ2-3; D gene: .; CDR3 DNA: TGCGCCAGCAGCTTCAGCGCGACGGGAGATACGCAGTATTTT; CDR3 protein: CASSFSATGDTQYF
CDR3 length: 11; clone size: .; V gene: TRBV20-1; J gene: TRBJ2-1; D gene: .; CDR3 DNA: TGCAGTGCAAGAAGGAGCAAAGAGCAGTTCTTC; CDR3 protein: CSARRSKEQFF
CDR3 length: 17; clone size: .; V gene: TRBV15; J gene: TRBJ2-3; D gene: TRBD2; CDR3 DNA: TGTGCCACCAGCAGAGATAAAGGGCTAGCGGGAACAGATACGCAGTATTTT; CDR3 protein: CATSRDKGLAGTDTQYF
CDR3 length: 16; clone size: .; V gene: TRBV11-2; J gene: TRBJ2-5; D gene: .; CDR3 DNA: TGTGCCAGCAGCTCTACCGGGACACGAGGCTTGGAGACCCAGTACTTC; CDR3 protein: CASSSTGTRGLETQYF
CDR3 length: 13; clone size: many; V gene: TRBV20-1; J gene: TRBJ2-7; D gene: TRBD2; CDR3 DNA: TGCAGTGCTCCGACTAGCGGGAGAGGCGAGCAGTACTTC; CDR3 protein: CSAPTSGRGEQYF
CDR3 length: 19; clone size: .; V gene: TRBV20-1; J gene: TRBJ2-5; D gene: TRBD2; CDR3 DNA: TGCAGTGCCCCCGATCTGAGGGAATATGACGGGAGGGCCAGGGAGACCCAGTACTTC; CDR3 protein: CSAPDLREYDGRARETQYF
CDR3 length: 14; clone size: .; V gene: TRBV4-1; J gene: TRBJ1-5; D gene: .; CDR3 DNA: TGCGCCAGCAGCCAAGATCCACGGTGGGAACCCCAGCATTTT; CDR3 protein: CASSQDPRWEPQHF
CDR3 length: 15; clone size: .; V gene: TRBV29-1; J gene: TRBJ2-1; D gene: TRBD2; CDR3 DNA: TGCAGCGCCCGAGGACTAGCGAACTCCTACAATGAGCAGTTCTTC; CDR3 protein: CSARGLANSYNEQFF
CDR3 length: 17; clone size: .; V gene: TRBV7-2; J gene: TRBJ2-1; D gene: TRBD2; CDR3 DNA: TGTGCCAGCAGCTTAGTCCTCAGGACTAGCGGGAACAATGAGCAGTTCTTC; CDR3 protein: CASSLVLRTSGNNEQFF
CDR3 length: 14; clone size: .; V gene: TRBV15; J gene: TRBJ2-7; D gene: .; CDR3 DNA: TGTGCCACCAGCAGAGTGGCGACAGGCTACGAGCAGTACTTC; CDR3 protein: CATSRVATGYEQYF
CDR3 length: 13; clone size: .; V gene: TRBV27; J gene: TRBJ2-7; D gene: .; CDR3 DNA: TGTGCCAGCAGATCCTCCGCAGCCTACGAGCAGTACTTC; CDR3 protein: CASRSSAAYEQYF
CDR3 length: 11; clone size: few; V gene: TRBV19; J gene: TRBJ1-2; D gene: .; CDR3 DNA: TGTGCCAGTATGGCATACTATGGCTACACCTTC; CDR3 protein: CASMAYYGYTF
CDR3 length: 15; clone size: few; V gene: TRBV28; J gene: TRBJ1-2; D gene: TRBD1; CDR3 DNA: TGTGCCAGCCAGCCAGGGGGGACAGGGGACTATGGCTACACCTTC; CDR3 protein: CASQPGGTGDYGYTF
CDR3 length: 10; clone size: few; V gene: TRBV6-2/TRBV6-3; J gene: TRBJ1-5; D gene: .; CDR3 DNA: TGTGCCAGCTGTGGGCAGCCCCAGCATTTT; CDR3 protein: CASCGQPQHF
CDR3 length: 15; clone size: .; V gene: TRBV7-2; J gene: TRBJ1-5; D gene: .; CDR3 DNA: TGTGCCAGCAGCTCCTCGGGACGGCCTAATCAGCCCCAGCATTTT; CDR3 protein: CASSSSGRPNQPQHF
CDR3 length: 14; clone size: .; V gene: TRBV10-3; J gene: TRBJ2-3; D gene: TRBD2; CDR3 DNA: TGTGCCATCAGGAGTAGCGGGAGCACAGATACGCAGTATTTT; CDR3 protein: CAIRSSGSTDTQYF
CDR3 length: 14; clone size: many; V gene: TRBV29-1; J gene: TRBJ2-3; D gene: .; CDR3 DNA: TGCAGCGTCTCCGGGACACCTAGCACAGATACGCAGTATTTT; CDR3 protein: CSVSGTPSTDTQYF
CDR3 length: 13; clone size: .; V gene: TRBV6-5; J gene: TRBJ1-1; D gene: .; CDR3 DNA: TGTGCCAGCAGTTACATAGGGAACACTGAAGCTTTCTTT; CDR3 protein: CASSYIGNTEAFF
CDR3 length: 11; clone size: .; V gene: TRBV29-1; J gene: TRBJ2-3; D gene: .; CDR3 DNA: TGCAGCGTTGAGGGGGCAGATACGCAGTATTTT; CDR3 protein: CSVEGADTQYF
CDR3 length: 14; clone size: .; V gene: TRBV10-2; J gene: TRBJ2-1; D gene: TRBD2; CDR3 DNA: TGCGCCAGCACCCTAGCGGGAGCGGCAACTGAGCAGTTCTTC; CDR3 protein: CASTLAGAATEQFF
CDR3 length: 14; clone size: .; V gene: TRBV29-1; J gene: TRBJ2-1; D gene: TRBD2; CDR3 DNA: TGCAGCGTTGATAGCGGGACAACCTACAATGAGCAGTTCTTC; CDR3 protein: CSVDSGTTYNEQFF
CDR3 length: 16; clone size: few; V gene: TRBV4-2; J gene: TRBJ2-1; D gene: TRBD2; CDR3 DNA: TGTGCCAGCAGCCCGCGCGTCCTAGCGGGATACAATGAGCAGTTCTTC; CDR3 protein: CASSPRVLAGYNEQFF
CDR3 length: 14; clone size: many; V gene: TRBV29-1; J gene: TRBJ2-7; D gene: TRBD2; CDR3 DNA: TGCAGCGTTGAAGATCCTAGCGGGAGTCCCGAGCAGTACTTC; CDR3 protein: CSVEDPSGSPEQYF
CDR3 length: 16; clone size: .; V gene: TRBV20-1; J gene: TRBJ2-3; D gene: .; CDR3 DNA: TGCAGTGCTAGTTGGTGGGAAGGAAGCGCGACAGATACGCAGTATTTT; CDR3 protein: CSASWWEGSATDTQYF
CDR3 length: 15; clone size: .; V gene: TRBV6-6; J gene: TRBJ2-7; D gene: .; CDR3 DNA: TGTGCCAGCAGACCGCCGACAGTGAGCTCCTACGAGCAGTACTTC; CDR3 protein: CASRPPTVSSYEQYF